This T cell receptor (beta chain) was found in a study of shared T cell receptors in the human thymus. Profiled with immunoSEQ multiplex PCR; TCRdb holds only in-frame clones, not every one. The sample has 500,000 to 550,000 clones; approximately 80% are singletons. The CDR3 has 12 amino acids. V gave up 9 bases and J gave up 7 bases, with 13 bases separating them. Germline CDR1 and CDR2: SGHNT and YENEEA. Separately, the same data were catalogued under a study of human thymus T cells. From that report: Having corrective surgery for congenital heart defects, healthy Finnish infants were the ones who donated. Obtained as resections during corrective heart surgery, the thymus tissue was then studied. There appeared to be biased usage of V and J genes in thymic and blood repertoires. Related research reported highly overlapping thymic repertoires among unrelated individuals.

The chain recombines TRBV11-3 with TRBJ2-1; D is ambiguous. Sequenced input: thymocytes. The receptor's source is a boy younger than two with a congenital heart defect. In DNA, the CDR3 is TGTGCCAGTATCGACGCGGTGAATGAGCAGTTCTTC. Protein product: CASIDAVNEQFF.